The next 24 T cell receptor beta chains were all read from a single sample in a study of shared clonotypes between healthy human individuals. Libraries were prepared by immunoSEQ multiplex PCR; TCRdb keeps only in-frame clonotypes and omits some of them. The table lists about 1 million clones, around 76% of them singletons. The sequenced sample was memory CD4+ T cells sorted from blood. Described subset: CD45RA-negative fraction. These receptors all come from a man younger than 35 in good health.

The chain employs TRBV29-1 and TRBJ2-2; either TRBD1 or TRBD2 may supply D (5 bases each). The germline gives CDR1 SQVTM, CDR2 ANQGSEA. The CDR3 runs 14 residues. In nucleotides, the CDR3 is TGCAGTGCCAAAAGTACGGGGCCCACCGGGGAGCTGTTTTTT. Translated, it gives CSAKSTGPTGELFF.

The chain employs TRBV11-1 and TRBJ1-4; perhaps TRBD1 as D (5 bases). V was trimmed by 5 bases and J by 0 bases, leaving 10 bases between them. The CDR3 is 15 amino acids. Looked up from germline, CDR1 is SGHAT and CDR2 is FQDESV (reference sequence). CDR3 nucleotides: TGTGCCAGCAGCCCGACAGTTACAACTAATGAAAAACTGTTTTTT. Protein sequence: CASSPTVTTNEKLFF.

The chain links TRBV7-9 to TRBJ2-7, with 7 bases lining up with TRBD1. Germline trimming cut 4 bases from V and 1 base from J; bases unmatched to any gene: 7. CDR1 and CDR2 from the germline V gene are SEHNR and FQNEAQ (reference sequence). This CDR3 region has 15 residues. The CDR3 DNA reads as TGTGCCAGCAGCTCAAACAGGGGTAGGTCCTACGAGCAGTACTTC. This encodes CASSSNRGRSYEQYF.

The chain is built from TRBV19 and TRBJ1-6; D gene unclear. This CDR3 has 14 residues. The germline CDR1 and CDR2 sequences are LNHDA and SQIVND (reference sequence). The V gene lost 10 bases and the J gene lost 5 bases, with 15 bases spanning the gap. CDR3 protein: CATSSGPNNSPLHF. CDR3 DNA: TGTGCCACTTCTTCTGGGCCGAATAATTCACCCCTCCACTTT.

This clone is a singleton in its sample. V is TRBV11-2 and J is TRBJ2-7; D gene uncertain. This CDR3 region has 15 residues. Germline CDR1 and CDR2: SGHAT and FQNNGV. Trimming left V 0 bases short and J 2 bases short, with 11 bases between. The CDR3 loop reads CASSLESAGTYEQYF. CDR3 DNA sequence: TGTGCCAGCAGCTTAGAATCCGCCGGCACCTACGAGCAGTACTTC.

This clone was seen a single time. The chain carries TRBV27 and TRBJ1-5, with no clear D. CDR1 and CDR2 from the germline V gene are MNHEY and SMNVEV (reference sequence). Trimming stripped 5 bases from V and 5 bases from J, with 16 bases between. The CDR3 consists of 15 residues. DNA for the CDR3: TGTGCCAGCAGTCCATCATCGTATCGGGATCAGCCCCAGCATTTT. Protein sequence: CASSPSSYRDQPQHF.

The rearrangement joins TRBV7-2 to TRBJ2-1; the match to TRBD2 covers 12 bases. Germline V gene data show CDR1 as SGHTA and CDR2 as FQGNSA. After removal of 1 base from V and 8 bases from J, the junction contained 6 bases not matched to a gene. CDR3 length: 16 amino acids. CDR3: CASSLVGLAGRDEQFF. The DNA for the CDR3 is TGTGCCAGCAGCTTAGTAGGACTAGCGGGAAGGGATGAGCAGTTCTTC.

The chain employs TRBV7-2 and TRBJ2-7; D not certain. In germline, CDR1 is SGHTA, CDR2 FQGNSA. There are 13 residues in the CDR3. The V end lost 4 bases, the J end lost 2 bases, and 9 bases lay between the germline ends. The CDR3 DNA follows: TGTGCCAGCAGCTCCCCGGGCCCCTACGAGCAGTACTTC. Its translation: CASSSPGPYEQYF.

This chain links TRBV2 with TRBJ2-1; 10 bases are shared with TRBD2. The CDR3 covers 16 residues. V lost 6 bases and J lost 5; bases outside the gene matches: 10. CDR1 and CDR2 from the germline V gene are SNHLY and FYNNEI. CDR3 DNA sequence: TGTGCCAGCAGACCCACTAGCGGGGTATCTAACAATGAGCAGTTCTTC. Its protein is CASRPTSGVSNNEQFF.

A remark on this clone: Within the sample, other DNA sequences also encode this same CDR3. This sequence joins TRBV4-3 and TRBJ2-6, with 8 bases matching TRBD1. Trimming took 4 bases from V and 3 from J; bases not matched to a gene: 2. Per the germline V gene, CDR1 is LGHNA and CDR2 is YSLEER. The CDR3 length is 15 residues. CDR3 protein: CASSRDRGGANVLTF. The CDR3 DNA is TGCGCCAGCAGCCGCGACAGGGGTGGGGCCAACGTCCTGACTTTC.

The chain carries TRBV2 and TRBJ2-7; D is possibly TRBD1 or TRBD2 (5 bases each). Germline CDR1 SNHLY, CDR2 FYNNEI. The CDR3 sequence is 16 residues long. The ends were cut back, 7 bases at V and 0 bases at J, with 19 bases in the middle. Here the CDR3 DNA reads TGTGCCAGCATCCTAGGGTGGGGACCAAGCTCCTACGAGCAGTACTTC. Its protein product is CASILGWGPSSYEQYF.

V and J are TRBV9 and TRBJ2-3; D is ambiguous. This CDR3 has 24 residues. Per the germline V gene, CDR1 is SGDLS and CDR2 is YYNGEE. The V and J ends lost 0 bases and 0 bases respectively, with 35 bases between them. CDR3 nucleotides: TGTGCCAGCAGCGTAGTACGACCAAGGGCCTGTATTCTCCTTCAGTCACCTAGCACAGATACGCAGTATTTT. Its protein product is CASSVVRPRACILLQSPSTDTQYF. The variable domain in full, completed from reference TRBV9 and TRBJ2-3, reads DSGVTQTPKHLITATGQRVTLRCSPRSGDLSVYWYQQSLDQGLQFLIQYYNGEERAKGNILERFSAQQFPDLHSELNLSSLELGDSALYFCASSVVRPRACILLQSPSTDTQYFGPGTRLTVL.

J is TRBJ2-7 and V is TRBV15; TRBD2 aligns across 7 bases. CDR1 LNHNV and CDR2 YYDKDF come from the germline V gene (reference sequence). Unmatched junction bases numbered 6, after V lost 5 bases and J lost 2 bases. The CDR3 runs 14 residues. The CDR3 spells CATSPGSGTYEQYF. In DNA form, the CDR3 reads TGTGCCACCAGCCCGGGGAGCGGGACCTACGAGCAGTACTTC.

V usage is TRBV19 and J usage is TRBJ2-6; weak D call: TRBD1 (6 bases). This CDR3 is 15 amino acids long. Germline V CDR1 and CDR2: LNHDA, SQIVND (reference sequence). V gave up 3 bases and J gave up 12 bases, with 18 bases separating them. The DNA of the CDR3 is TGTGCCAGTAGTATGCAGGGGATGTCTCATACCGTCCTGACTTTC. Translation: CASSMQGMSHTVLTF.

This clone was seen once. The chain joins TRBV10-3 to TRBJ1-2; D is unclear. Trimming left V 2 bases short and J 3 bases short, with 13 bases between. From germline, CDR1 is ENHRY and CDR2 SYGVKD. This CDR3 is built from 15 residues. CDR3 in amino acids: CAISENYLLDYGYTF. The DNA of the CDR3 is TGTGCCATCAGTGAGAATTATTTGTTAGACTATGGCTACACCTTC.

This clone is a singleton in its sample. This may stem from a read error, because a much larger clone lies one nucleotide away. The sample carries other DNA sequences with the same CDR3. J is TRBJ2-7 and V is TRBV6-6; D is unclear. V lost 6 bases to trimming and J lost 4 bases, with 4 bases between them. Germline CDR1 and CDR2: MNHNY and SVGAGI (reference sequence). The CDR3 consists of 10 residues. The CDR3 region is CASRGYEQYF. For the CDR3, the DNA is TGTGCCAGCAGGGGGTACGAGCAGTACTTC.

The J gene is TRBJ2-7, the V gene TRBV4-1, with TRBD2 matching 14 bases. After removal of 3 bases from V and 6 bases from J, the junction contained 7 bases not matched to a gene. Germline CDR1 reads MGHRA; CDR2 reads YSYEKL. The CDR3 is made up of 16 amino acids. The CDR3 spells CASSHPGLAGAFEQYF. The CDR3 region has the DNA TGCGCCAGCAGCCACCCGGGACTAGCGGGAGCCTTCGAGCAGTACTTC.

This chain uses TRBV4-3 with TRBJ1-3; D gene uncertain. This CDR3 has 13 amino acids. Germline V CDR1 and CDR2: LGHNA, YSLEER. V was pared by 2 bases and J by 8 bases, with 10 bases between. CDR3 in DNA: TGCGCCAGCAGCCAAAATAGGGTGGACACCATATATTTT. It specifies CASSQNRVDTIYF.

The chain combines TRBV15 with TRBJ2-7; 7 nucleotides align to TRBD2. Per germline, CDR1 LNHNV and CDR2 YYDKDF (reference sequence). The junction had 7 bases not matched to a gene; V was cut back by 0 bases and J by 2 bases. This CDR3 is 16 amino acids long. CDR3 residues: CATSRDLVGGAYEQYF. Written as DNA, the CDR3 is TGTGCCACCAGCAGAGATCTGGTTGGGGGGGCCTACGAGCAGTACTTC. The whole variable domain, remainder taken from reference TRBV15 and TRBJ2-7, is DAMVIQNPRYQVTQFGKPVTLSCSQTLNHNVMYWYQQKSSQAPKLLFHYYDKDFNNEADTPDNFQSRRPNTSFCFLDIRSPGLGDTAMYLCATSRDLVGGAYEQYFGPGTRLTVT.

This sequence joins TRBV5-5 and TRBJ1-2; D not certain. Germline V gene sequence: CDR1 SGHKS, CDR2 YYEKEE (reference sequence). V was clipped by 4 bases and J by 5 bases, with 18 bases between them. The CDR3 totals 15 residues. The CDR3 bases are TGTGCCAGCAGCCCTGGTTATTCGACCCCTTATGGCTACACCTTC. It yields the protein CASSPGYSTPYGYTF.

The chain couples TRBV18 to TRBJ2-7, with D unresolved. Germline V CDR1 and CDR2: KGHSH, LQKENI. V gave up 2 bases and J gave up 3 bases, with 11 bases separating them. The CDR3 has 14 residues. The CDR3 sequence is CASSPTEWSYEQYF. The DNA of the CDR3 is TGTGCCAGCTCACCAACAGAGTGGAGCTACGAGCAGTACTTC.

The V call is TRBV7-9, the J call TRBJ2-2; D assignment may be TRBD1 or TRBD2 (5 bases each). V shed 5 bases and J shed 2 bases, with 24 bases lying between them. Germline assignment: CDR1 SEHNR and CDR2 FQNEAQ (reference sequence). CDR3 length: 19 residues. The CDR3 is CASSLSIGKGTANTGELFF. The CDR3 nucleotides are TGTGCCAGCAGCCTCTCAATTGGTAAGGGGACGGCCAACACCGGGGAGCTGTTTTTT.

This chain joins TRBV6-5 and TRBJ1-2; the D is unclear. V lost 0 bases and J lost 6, with 8 bases in between. CDR3 length: 13 residues. Germline CDR1 is MNHEY and CDR2 is SVGAGI. The CDR3 nucleotides are TGTGCCAGCAGTTACTCGACATCCGATGGCTACACCTTC. Protein product: CASSYSTSDGYTF.

J is TRBJ2-7 and V is TRBV10-2; 9 nucleotides agree with TRBD2. With V trimmed by 5 bases and J by 4 bases, 9 bases remained unmatched. Germline CDR1 reads WSHSY; CDR2 reads SAAADI. The CDR3 loop spans 15 amino acids. The CDR3 region is CASSTGLAYNYEQYF. Here the CDR3 DNA reads TGCGCCAGCAGTACGGGACTAGCCTATAATTACGAGCAGTACTTC.